These 21 T cell receptor beta chains share one sample of origin, sequenced in a study of beta chain features in type 1 diabetes. Regarding the study as a whole: Shortening of TCRB CDR3s, moderate but significant, appeared in all four CD4+ subsets of Type 1 diabetes patients.

Expressed TCRB transcripts were sequenced because the isolated RNA had all been reverse transcribed beforehand. TCRdb's table, derived via immunoSEQ multiplex PCR, lists solely in-frame clones and lacks some. The sample has 500,000 to 800,000 clones; 12% are singletons. Their cognate antigens are unknown. The sequenced sample consisted of naive CD4+ T cells from blood. The receptor source for this set is a man aged 30 to 39 with type 1 diabetes.

This clone was detected a few times. One end of the junction fails to match germline, which may point to a read error. The J gene is TRBJ2-3, the V gene TRBV7-9; D gene uncertain. Germline-derived CDR1 and CDR2 are SEHNR and FQNEAQ (reference sequence). The CDR3 is 14 residues long. The CDR3 loop is CASCFGQSTDTQYF. CDR3 sequence (DNA): TGTGCCAGCTGCTTCGGGCAGAGCACAGATACGCAGTATTTT.

This clone has just a few counts. The CDR3 reads CASSNWQGNTGELFF. For the CDR3, the DNA is TGTGCCAGTAGTAACTGGCAGGGGAACACCGGGGAGCTGTTTTTT. The V call is TRBV19, the J call TRBJ2-2; TRBD1 might be the D (5 bases). Trimming removed 4 bases from V and 1 base from J, with 10 bases in between. The CDR3 spans 15 residues. Looked up from germline, CDR1 is LNHDA and CDR2 is SQIVND (reference sequence).

This clone was seen more than once but under ten times. The rearrangement links TRBV4-1 to TRBJ1-2; 12 positions agree with TRBD1. CDR1 is MGHRA and CDR2 is YSYEKL in the germline V gene. The CDR3 contains 18 residues. V was pared by 0 bases and J by 8 bases, with 13 bases of the junction left unmatched. Written as DNA, the CDR3 is TGCGCCAGCAGCCAAGACTGGCCCGGGACAGGGGGCTTAATGGGCTACACCTTC. Its translation is CASSQDWPGTGGLMGYTF.

The table lists this clone with a few counts. The chain is built from TRBV18 and TRBJ2-2; no clear D. V was pared by 1 base and J by 7 bases, with 7 bases between. There are 13 residues in the CDR3. Germline V gene data show CDR1 as KGHSH and CDR2 as LQKENI. The CDR3 sequence is CASSPLWSGELFF. CDR3 DNA sequence: TGTGCCAGCTCACCACTCTGGAGCGGGGAGCTGTTTTTT.

The table lists this clone with a few counts. This chain connects TRBV30 to TRBJ1-4, with no clear D. The germline V and J ends were trimmed by 1 base and 8 bases, with 8 bases remaining between them. The length of the CDR3 is 12 residues. Per germline, CDR1 GTSNPN and CDR2 SVGIG (reference sequence). Written as DNA, the CDR3 is TGTGCCTGGAGTGAGGGTTTAGAAAAACTGTTTTTT. Its translation: CAWSEGLEKLFF.

This clone was seen more than once but under ten times. The chain links TRBV27 to TRBJ2-6, with D tentatively TRBD2 (6 bases). The germline V and J ends were trimmed by 6 bases and 7 bases, with 10 bases remaining between them. From germline, CDR1 is MNHEY and CDR2 SMNVEV (reference sequence). CDR3 length equals 13 residues. CDR3 protein: CASRGRTANVLTF. Here the CDR3 DNA reads TGTGCCAGCAGAGGGAGGACCGCCAACGTCCTGACTTTC.

The rearrangement joins TRBV6-4 to TRBJ1-6; D remains unclear. The germline CDR1 and CDR2 sequences are MRHNA and SNTAGT. The CDR3 has 15 amino acids. V lost 4 bases and J lost 9, with 16 bases in between. The CDR3 spells CASSVDHWGFSPLHF. CDR3 bases: TGTGCCAGCAGTGTGGATCATTGGGGATTTTCACCCCTCCACTTT.

This clone occurred a few times. This sequence joins TRBV4-3 and TRBJ2-5; D is ambiguous. The germline V and J ends were trimmed by 1 base and 3 bases, with 9 bases remaining between them. This CDR3 contains 14 residues. Germline assignment: CDR1 LGHNA and CDR2 YSLEER. CDR3 DNA: TGCGCCAGCAGCCAAGTCCCAGGAGAAGAGACCCAGTACTTC. Its translation: CASSQVPGEETQYF.

This rearrangement joins TRBV16 to TRBJ2-1; no clear D gene. Trimming stripped 2 bases from V and 9 bases from J, with 8 bases between. CDR1 and CDR2 (germline): KGHSY, FQNENV. The CDR3 extends over 12 amino acids. The CDR3 DNA reads TGTGCCAGCAGCCAAAGAATCCCTGAGCAGTTCTTC. The encoded protein is CASSQRIPEQFF.

This clone showed up just a few times. The rearrangement links TRBV30 to TRBJ1-2; 7 bases fit TRBD1. CDR3 length equals 15 residues. The trim removed 2 bases at V and 7 bases at J, leaving 13 bases unmatched. Germline assignment: CDR1 GTSNPN and CDR2 SVGIG (reference sequence). The CDR3 bases are TGTGCCTGGAGTACCCAAATGACAGGGCGAAGTGGCTACACCTTC. Amino acids: CAWSTQMTGRSGYTF.

This clone appeared a few times. This rearrangement joins TRBV30 to TRBJ1-4; D perhaps matches TRBD1 (6 bases). CDR1 is GTSNPN and CDR2 is SVGIG in the germline V gene (reference sequence). The CDR3 consists of 14 residues. V was pared by 3 bases and J by 4 bases, with 12 bases between. CDR3 in amino acids: CAWRLTGLNEKLFF. DNA for the CDR3: TGTGCCTGGAGATTGACAGGCCTTAATGAAAAACTGTTTTTT. The whole variable domain, filled in from reference TRBV30 and TRBJ1-4, reads SQTIHQWPATLVQPVGSPLSLECTVEGTSNPNLYWYRQAAGRGLQLLFYSVGIGQISSEVPQNLSASRPQDRQFILSSKKLLLSDSGFYLCAWRLTGLNEKLFFGSGTQLSVL.

J is TRBJ2-1 and V is TRBV29-1; D call uncertain. Germline V gene sequence: CDR1 SQVTM, CDR2 ANQGSEA. V gave up 5 bases and J gave up 5 bases, with 13 bases separating them. CDR3 size: 13 residues. The CDR3 nucleotides are TGCAGCGTTCGAAGGCGTCTCGACAATGAGCAGTTCTTC. This translates into CSVRRRLDNEQFF.

The V gene is TRBV6-1, the J gene TRBJ1-5; D is ambiguous. Trimming took 0 bases from V and 4 from J, leaving 10 bases between them. Germline lookup yields CDR1 MNHNS and CDR2 SASEGT. The CDR3 runs 15 residues. The CDR3 here is CASSEADRYNQPQHF. Here the CDR3 DNA reads TGTGCCAGCAGTGAAGCGGATCGGTATAATCAGCCCCAGCATTTT.

A few counts support this clone. This rearrangement joins TRBV6-5 to TRBJ2-1; D is perhaps TRBD2 (5 bases). Germline V gene data show CDR1 as MNHEY and CDR2 as SVGAGI. The CDR3 consists of 15 residues. V was clipped by 6 bases and J by 0 bases, with 12 bases between them. CDR3 sequence: CASRKGGSSYNEQFF. In nucleotides, the CDR3 is TGTGCCAGCAGGAAGGGTGGGAGCTCCTACAATGAGCAGTTCTTC.

This clone was detected ten times or more. CDR3 nucleotides: TGTGCCAGCAGCCAAGCCGGGACAGAAAACATTCAGTACTTC. It is translated as CASSQAGTENIQYF. The chain joins TRBV14 to TRBJ2-4, with TRBD1 matching 7 bases. CDR1 SGHDN and CDR2 FVKESK come from the germline V gene. V shed 1 base, J shed 5 bases, and the junction held 2 bases outside the gene matches. The CDR3 covers 14 residues. The whole variable domain, remainder taken from reference TRBV14 and TRBJ2-4, is EAGVTQFPSHSVIEKGQTVTLRCDPISGHDNLYWYRRVMGKEIKFLLHFVKESKQDESGMPNNRFLAERTGGTYSTLKVQPAELEDSGVYFCASSQAGTENIQYFGAGTRLSVL.

Only a few counts were recorded for this clone. The chain is built from TRBV7-2 and TRBJ1-6, with TRBD1 matching 8 bases. Per germline, CDR1 SGHTA and CDR2 FQGNSA. V trimming: 5 bases; J trimming: 7 bases; junction bases outside the gene matches: 7. The CDR3 loop spans 15 amino acids. Here the CDR3 reads CASSLRRTGNSPLHF. CDR3 nucleotides: TGTGCCAGCAGCCTTCGACGGACAGGGAATTCACCCCTCCACTTT.

In its sample, this clone was seen a few times. V is TRBV5-6 and J is TRBJ1-5, with D possibly matching TRBD1 (5 bases). The ends were cut back, 4 bases at V and 4 bases at J, with 12 bases in the middle. CDR1 and CDR2 from the germline V gene are SGHDT and YYEEEE. The CDR3 runs to 14 residues. DNA for the CDR3: TGTGCCAGCAGCCGGGACCGGGGGAATCAGCCCCAGCATTTT. It yields the protein CASSRDRGNQPQHF.

This clone has just a few counts. The rearrangement joins TRBV11-2 to TRBJ1-2, with TRBD1 matching over 8 bases. CDR3 length: 15 residues. V lost 6 bases, J lost 2 bases, and 8 bases stayed unmatched. The germline V gene encodes CDR1 SGHAT and CDR2 FQNNGV. The DNA of the CDR3 is TGTGCCAGCAGAACGACAGGGGCTGGGAACTATGGCTACACCTTC. The encoded protein is CASRTTGAGNYGYTF.

This sequence joins TRBV4-1 and TRBJ2-1, with 9 bases lining up with TRBD2. The CDR3 has 16 residues. Per germline, CDR1 MGHRA and CDR2 YSYEKL. The ends lost 4 bases at V and 0 bases at J; junction bases unmatched: 4. This CDR3 is CASSPSGASSYNEQFF. The CDR3 bases are TGCGCCAGCAGCCCTAGCGGGGCTAGCTCCTACAATGAGCAGTTCTTC.

This clone was picked up a small number of times. V gene TRBV5-6 combines with J gene TRBJ2-2, with D perhaps TRBD1 (6 bases). Looked up from germline, CDR1 is SGHDT and CDR2 is YYEEEE. The CDR3 is 16 residues long. Trimming removed 0 bases at V and 5 bases at J, with 14 bases between. The CDR3 DNA reads as TGTGCCAGCAGCTTGGTTGCCACAGGGCCGACCGGGGAGCTGTTTTTT. It is translated as CASSLVATGPTGELFF.

This clone was observed a few times. The J gene is TRBJ1-5, the V gene TRBV23-1, with unresolved D. TRBV23-1 is an ORF, and what it does is uncertain. The CDR3 length is 18 residues. Trimming removed 7 bases at V and 6 bases at J, with 28 bases between. DNA of the CDR3: TGCGCCAGCATTACGATTACTCCTGACAAGGCCAAAAGTCAGCCCCAGCATTTT. Translating gives CASITITPDKAKSQPQHF.